This is a list of T cell receptor beta chains from one sample in a study of blood T cell repertoires in COVID-19. The protocol was immunoSEQ multiplex PCR, while the TCRdb copy is restricted to in-frame clones and leaves out a portion. The sample records approximately 150,000 clones, around 77% being singletons. The sequenced material came from peripheral blood. The receptors originated from a man in his fifties or sixties with active or convalescent COVID-19. CDR3s leave out the opening cysteine and the closing phenylalanine or tryptophan. A D gene is named only where the DNA matches it firmly.

d_call: TRBD1; v_call: TRBV7-2; cdr3_aa: ASSPGWTGRYGYT
d_call: NA; v_call: TRBV7-9; cdr3_aa: ASSPLGGASYNEQF
d_call: NA; v_call: TRBV7-9; cdr3_aa: ASRLSGGTNEKLF
d_call: TRBD2; v_call: TRBV7-3; cdr3_aa: ASSRGPLAGGYDEQF
d_call: TRBD2; v_call: TRBV10-1; cdr3_aa: ASSAGTSGTDTQY
d_call: NA; v_call: TRBV7-2; cdr3_aa: ASSPNFGGQEEQY
d_call: TRBD1; v_call: TRBV7-9; cdr3_aa: ASSSNRGRSTGELF
d_call: TRBD2; v_call: TRBV28; cdr3_aa: ASSLLAGVIGELF
d_call: TRBD1; v_call: TRBV6-5; cdr3_aa: ASSPDRESQPQH
d_call: NA; v_call: TRBV7-3; cdr3_aa: ASTTPGNTQY
d_call: TRBD2; v_call: TRBV7-9; cdr3_aa: ASSLALAGETQY
d_call: TRBD2; v_call: TRBV25-1; cdr3_aa: ASMGGSSSYEQY
d_call: NA; v_call: TRBV7-8; cdr3_aa: ASSFRARLH
d_call: NA; v_call: TRBV21-1; cdr3_aa: ASSKGRGKNIQY